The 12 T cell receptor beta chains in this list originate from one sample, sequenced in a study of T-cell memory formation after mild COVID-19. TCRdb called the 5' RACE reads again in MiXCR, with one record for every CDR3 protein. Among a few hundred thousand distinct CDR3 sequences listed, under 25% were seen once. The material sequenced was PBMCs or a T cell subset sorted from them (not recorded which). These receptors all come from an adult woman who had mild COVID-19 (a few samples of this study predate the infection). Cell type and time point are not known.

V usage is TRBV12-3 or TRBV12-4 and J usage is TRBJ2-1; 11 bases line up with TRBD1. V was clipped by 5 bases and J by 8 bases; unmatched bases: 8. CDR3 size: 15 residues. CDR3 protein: CASSRTGGDFHEQFF. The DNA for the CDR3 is TGTGCCAGCAGTAGGACAGGGGGCGATTTCCATGAGCAGTTCTTC.

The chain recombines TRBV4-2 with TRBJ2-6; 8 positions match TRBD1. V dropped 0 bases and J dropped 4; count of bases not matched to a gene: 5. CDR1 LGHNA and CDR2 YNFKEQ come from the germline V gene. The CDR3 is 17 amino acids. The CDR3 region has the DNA TGTGCCAGCAGCCAAGAGACAGGGGCGGCGGGGGCCAACGTCCTGACTTTC. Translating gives CASSQETGAAGANVLTF.

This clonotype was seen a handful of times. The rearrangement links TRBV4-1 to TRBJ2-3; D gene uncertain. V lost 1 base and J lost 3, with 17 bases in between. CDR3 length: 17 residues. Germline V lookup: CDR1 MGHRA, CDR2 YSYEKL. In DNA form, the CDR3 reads TGCGCCAGCAGCCAAGGTGTAGGAGCGTCTATGACAGATACGCAGTATTTT. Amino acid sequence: CASSQGVGASMTDTQYF.

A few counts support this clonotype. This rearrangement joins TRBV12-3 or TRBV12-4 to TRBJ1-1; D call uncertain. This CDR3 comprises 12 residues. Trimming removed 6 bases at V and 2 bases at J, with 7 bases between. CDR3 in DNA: TGTGCCAGCAGCGTAGAAAACACTGAAGCTTTCTTT. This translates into CASSVENTEAFF.

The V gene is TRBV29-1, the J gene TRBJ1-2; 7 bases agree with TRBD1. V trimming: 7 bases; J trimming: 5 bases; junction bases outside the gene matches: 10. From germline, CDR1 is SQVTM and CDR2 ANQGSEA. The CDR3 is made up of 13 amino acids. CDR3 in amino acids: CSALRQGWYGYTF. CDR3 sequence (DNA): TGCAGCGCCCTGAGACAGGGATGGTATGGCTACACCTTC. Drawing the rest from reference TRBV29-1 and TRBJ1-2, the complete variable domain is SAVISQKPSRDICQRGTSLTIQCQVDSQVTMMFWYRQQPGQSLTLIATANQGSEATYESGFVIDKFPISRPNLTFSTLTVSNMSPEDSSIYLCSALRQGWYGYTFGSGTRLTVV.

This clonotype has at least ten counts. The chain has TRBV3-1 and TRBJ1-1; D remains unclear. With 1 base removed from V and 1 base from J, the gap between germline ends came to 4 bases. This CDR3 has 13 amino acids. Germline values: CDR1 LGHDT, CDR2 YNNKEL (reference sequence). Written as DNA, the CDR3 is TGTGCCAGCAGCCAAGGAGGGAACACTGAAGCTTTCTTT. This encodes CASSQGGNTEAFF.

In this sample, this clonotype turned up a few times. The CDR3 here is CASSITGTRLPYEQYF. CDR3 in DNA: TGTGCCAGCAGCATAACAGGGACTCGACTGCCCTACGAGCAGTACTTC. The V and J genes are TRBV7-9 and TRBJ2-7; the D gene could be TRBD1 or TRBD2 (6 bases each). CDR1 is SEHNR and CDR2 is FQNEAQ in the germline V gene (reference sequence). There are 16 residues in the CDR3. The V gene lost 5 bases and the J gene lost 2 bases, with 19 bases spanning the gap.

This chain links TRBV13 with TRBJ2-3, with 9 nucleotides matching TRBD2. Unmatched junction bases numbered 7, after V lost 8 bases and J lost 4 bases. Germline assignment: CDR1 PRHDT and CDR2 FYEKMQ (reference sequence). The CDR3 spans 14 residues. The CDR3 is CASSASGTADTQYF. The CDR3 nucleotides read TGTGCCAGCTCCGCTAGCGGGACCGCAGATACGCAGTATTTT.

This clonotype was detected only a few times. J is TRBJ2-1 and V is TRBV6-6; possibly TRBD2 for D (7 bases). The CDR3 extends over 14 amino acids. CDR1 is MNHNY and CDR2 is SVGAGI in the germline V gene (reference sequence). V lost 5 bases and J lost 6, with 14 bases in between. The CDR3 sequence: CASSPQGGGNEQFF. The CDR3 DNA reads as TGTGCCAGCAGTCCTCAGGGAGGGGGCAATGAGCAGTTCTTC.

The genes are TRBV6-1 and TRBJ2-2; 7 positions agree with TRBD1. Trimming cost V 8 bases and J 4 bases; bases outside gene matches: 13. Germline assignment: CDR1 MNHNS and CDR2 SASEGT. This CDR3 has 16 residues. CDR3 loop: CASGPLTGAGTGELFF. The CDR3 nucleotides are TGTGCCAGCGGTCCCCTCACAGGGGCGGGCACCGGGGAGCTGTTTTTT.

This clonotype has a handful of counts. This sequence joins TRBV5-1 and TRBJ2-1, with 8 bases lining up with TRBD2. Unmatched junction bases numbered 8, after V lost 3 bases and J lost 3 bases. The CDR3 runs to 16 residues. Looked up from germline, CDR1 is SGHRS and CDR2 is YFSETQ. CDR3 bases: TGCGCCAGCAGCTCAGGGTCCGCGGGAGGCTACAATGAGCAGTTCTTC. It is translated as CASSSGSAGGYNEQFF. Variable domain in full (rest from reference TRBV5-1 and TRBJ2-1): KAGVTQTPRYLIKTRGQQVTLSCSPISGHRSVSWYQQTPGQGLQFLFEYFSETQRNKGNFPGRFSGRQFSNSRSEMNVSTLELGDSALYLCASSSGSAGGYNEQFFGPGTRLTVL.

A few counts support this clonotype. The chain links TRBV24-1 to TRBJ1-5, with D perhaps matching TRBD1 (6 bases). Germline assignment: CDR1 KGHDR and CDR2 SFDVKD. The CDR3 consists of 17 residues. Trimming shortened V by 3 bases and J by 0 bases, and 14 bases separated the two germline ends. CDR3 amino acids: CATSDNGSGASNQPQHF. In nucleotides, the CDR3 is TGTGCCACCAGTGATAACGGGTCGGGGGCTAGCAATCAGCCCCAGCATTTT.